This TCR beta chain comes out of a study of vaccination and CD4 T cells after COVID-19. Across the whole study: Convalescent donors: six male, four female; seven Caucasian, two Asian, one multiracial, two Hispanic. The authors gave control cultures a CEFX pool, an HIV-1 Nef pool, or no peptide.

This clonotype was counted between two and nine times. Its antigen is as yet unknown. Sequencing of cultured CD4+ T cell DNA used the Oncomine TCR Beta short-read assay. TCRdb called the PCR reads again in MiXCR, with one record for every CDR3 protein. Among several thousand distinct CDR3 sequences listed, 15% to 20% were seen once. The treatment: roughly 10-day PBMC culture with coronavirus spike peptide pools or control peptides (ViraFEST assay). Culture conditions combined 1.5 million to 2.5 million PBMCs per well with 10 IU/ml IL-2 and 9 to 10 ug/ml peptide pools. This TCR was sampled from a human donor who had recovered from COVID-19. Source material: CD4+ T cells from blood, cultured in vitro.

The CDR3 DNA reads TGTGCCAGCAGTCCTCAAGGGGCCACAGATACGCAGTATTTT. Its protein is CASSPQGATDTQYF. This chain links TRBV28 with TRBJ2-3; possibly TRBD1 for D (5 bases). This CDR3 has 14 amino acids. V lost 5 bases and J 2 bases, leaving 11 bases between the germline ends. The germline V gene encodes CDR1 MDHEN and CDR2 SYDVKM.